This T cell receptor beta chain is from a study of shared T cell receptors in the human thymus. Germline-derived CDR1 and CDR2 are KGHSH and LQKENI. The CDR3 spans 19 residues. Germline trimming cut 6 bases from V and 7 bases from J; bases unmatched to any gene: 19. The repertoire was sequenced with immunoSEQ multiplex PCR; TCRdb's copy has only in-frame clones and lacks some. This repertoire shows 550,000 to 800,000 clones, 70% to 90% found once; its top ten account for approximately 0.01%. This same sample was also taken into another study, of human thymus T cells. That investigation notes: Infants, healthy and Finnish, who were having corrective surgery for congenital heart defects served as donors. Thymus was obtained from resections taken during corrective heart surgery. It looked as if thymic and blood repertoires used V and J genes in a biased way. The related literature has documented a marked overlap of thymic repertoires among unrelated individuals.

Material for sequencing was thymocytes. The chain recombines TRBV18 with TRBJ2-1, with 12 positions matching TRBD2. The origin of this receptor is a girl less than two years old with a congenital heart defect. The CDR3 nucleotides are TGTGCCAGCTCGTCCCCCGGACTAGCGGGGCCACCACCCGGGAATGAGCAGTTCTTC. This encodes CASSSPGLAGPPPGNEQFF.